This TCR beta chain was obtained from a study of beta chain features in type 1 diabetes. As to this clone: Its matching antigen is unknown.

Study-wide results and limits: A potential PCR bias toward shorter templates would be equal in patient and control samples. The naive, central memory and Treg TCRB repertoires of patients appeared to be more similar to one another than those of healthy donors. In cDNA sequencing, cells with high TCR expression could be over-represented. Researchers report that Type 1 diabetes patients had moderately but significantly shorter TCRB CDR3s across all four CD4+ subsets.

Every isolated RNA sample was fully reverse transcribed, so sequencing captured expressed TCRB transcripts. Clones were sequenced by immunoSEQ multiplex PCR, and TCRdb holds only the in-frame ones, with some missing. The sample shows about 27,000 clones, approximately 51% of them seen only once. The source is a woman aged 18-29 years with type 1 diabetes. The specimen sequenced was Tregs from blood.

The CDR3: CASSLSGAGGRRAETQYF. In DNA, the CDR3 is TGTGCCAGCAGCTTATCGGGAGCGGGAGGACGGCGGGCAGAGACCCAGTACTTC. The rearrangement joins TRBV7-2 to TRBJ2-5; 9 bases fit TRBD2. Germline CDR1 is SGHTA and CDR2 is FQGNSA. The CDR3 has 18 residues. Trimming at V came to 2 bases and at J to 4 bases, leaving 14 bases not matched to a gene.